This is a list of T cell receptor beta chains from one sample in a study of shared clonotypes between healthy human individuals. Sequencing used immunoSEQ multiplex PCR; TCRdb keeps in-frame clones, though not all of them. The sample consists of about 820,000 clones, about 91% of them appearing once. Input material: naive CD8+ T cells sorted from blood. Receptor source: a young man in good health. Both conserved end residues are part of each CDR3. Fields, in order: D gene, V gene, J gene, clone size, CDR3 protein, CDR3 DNA. The D gene is left open where the match is weak. Clone size appears in some rows only: once, few, many, or a class for an expanded clone.

D: TRBD1
V: TRBV14
J: TRBJ2-1
size: -
CDR3: CASSRGQGAYNEQFF
DNA: TGTGCCAGCAGCCGCGGACAGGGTGCCTACAATGAGCAGTTCTTC

D: -
V: TRBV19
J: TRBJ2-3
size: -
CDR3: CASSPSTDTQYF
DNA: TGTGCCAGTAGCCCTTCCACAGATACGCAGTATTTT

D: TRBD2
V: TRBV5-4
J: TRBJ2-7
size: -
CDR3: CASSLSGLGDEQYF
DNA: TGTGCCAGCAGCTTGTCGGGACTAGGCGACGAGCAGTACTTC

D: -
V: TRBV27
J: TRBJ1-3
size: -
CDR3: CASSLGRGSGNTIYF
DNA: TGTGCCAGCAGTTTGGGGCGTGGCTCTGGAAACACCATATATTTT

D: TRBD2
V: TRBV7-2
J: TRBJ2-1
size: -
CDR3: CASSSASGSLYLYNEQFF
DNA: TGTGCCAGCAGCTCGGCTAGCGGGAGCTTATACCTTTACAATGAGCAGTTCTTC

D: -
V: TRBV5-1
J: TRBJ1-1
size: -
CDR3: CASSLGRDPAAEAFF
DNA: TGCGCCAGCAGCTTGGGGCGGGACCCCGCGGCTGAAGCTTTCTTT

D: -
V: TRBV19
J: TRBJ1-5
size: many
CDR3: CASSIGLGGNQPQHF
DNA: TGTGCCAGTAGTATAGGCCTTGGGGGCAATCAGCCCCAGCATTTT

D: -
V: TRBV28
J: TRBJ1-3
size: -
CDR3: CASKRPSGNTIYF
DNA: TGTGCCAGCAAACGGCCATCTGGAAACACCATATATTTT

D: -
V: TRBV6-5
J: TRBJ2-2
size: -
CDR3: CASSPRGAYVGELFF
DNA: TGTGCCAGCAGCCCCCGGGGGGCGTATGTCGGGGAGCTGTTTTTT

D: -
V: TRBV4-1
J: TRBJ2-7
size: once
CDR3: CASSHSGVPYEQYF
DNA: TGCGCCAGCAGCCACTCCGGGGTCCCCTACGAGCAGTACTTC

D: -
V: TRBV28
J: TRBJ1-4
size: -
CDR3: CASSLDLGLGEKLFF
DNA: TGTGCCAGCAGTTTGGATTTGGGTTTGGGTGAAAAACTGTTTTTT

D: TRBD2
V: TRBV7-9
J: TRBJ2-7
size: -
CDR3: CASSPPLAAVLYEQYF
DNA: TGTGCCAGCAGCCCCCCTCTAGCGGCGGTCCTTTACGAGCAGTACTTC

D: TRBD2
V: TRBV28
J: TRBJ2-1
size: -
CDR3: CASISRVGGIGEQFF
DNA: TGTGCCAGCATCTCGCGCGTCGGGGGGATAGGCGAGCAGTTCTTC

D: -
V: TRBV7-9
J: TRBJ2-7
size: once
CDR3: CASSLLQHSSYEQYF
DNA: TGTGCCAGCAGCCTTCTCCAGCACAGCTCCTACGAGCAGTACTTC

D: -
V: TRBV4-1
J: TRBJ1-1
size: -
CDR3: CASSQIRGTEAFF
DNA: TGCGCCAGCAGCCAAATCCGGGGCACTGAAGCTTTCTTT

D: -
V: TRBV7-9
J: TRBJ2-1
size: few
CDR3: CASSLALGEQFF
DNA: TGTGCCAGCAGCTTAGCTCTGGGAGAGCAGTTCTTC

D: TRBD1
V: TRBV11-2
J: TRBJ2-5
size: -
CDR3: CASSLEPGGFGETQYF
DNA: TGTGCCAGCAGCTTAGAGCCAGGGGGCTTTGGAGAGACCCAGTACTTC

D: -
V: TRBV5-4
J: TRBJ2-2
size: -
CDR3: CASTQPGQTTGELFF
DNA: TGTGCCAGCACTCAACCGGGACAAACCACCGGGGAGCTGTTTTTT

D: -
V: TRBV9
J: TRBJ1-1
size: -
CDR3: CASSIGDGEAFF
DNA: TGTGCCAGCAGCATAGGGGACGGTGAAGCTTTCTTT

D: -
V: TRBV4-1
J: TRBJ1-3
size: few
CDR3: CASSQTAGNTIYF
DNA: TGCGCCAGCAGCCAGACTGCTGGAAACACCATATATTTT

D: TRBD1
V: TRBV9
J: TRBJ1-3
size: -
CDR3: CASSVVPDRSGNTIYF
DNA: TGTGCCAGCAGCGTAGTTCCGGACAGGTCTGGAAACACCATATATTTT

D: TRBD2
V: TRBV7-9
J: TRBJ2-1
size: -
CDR3: CASSSSERGYNEQFF
DNA: TGTGCCAGCAGCTCCAGTGAGCGGGGTTACAATGAGCAGTTCTTC

D: TRBD1
V: TRBV9
J: TRBJ1-1
size: -
CDR3: CASSVVGQGAAGAEAFF
DNA: TGTGCCAGCAGCGTAGTGGGACAGGGGGCGGCGGGAGCTGAAGCTTTCTTT

D: TRBD2
V: TRBV29-1
J: TRBJ2-3
size: -
CDR3: CSVLGGLAASRRDTQYF
DNA: TGCAGCGTTCTCGGGGGACTAGCGGCTTCCAGGAGAGATACGCAGTATTTT

D: -
V: TRBV30
J: TRBJ1-5
size: -
CDR3: CAWSVRGYSNQPQHF
DNA: TGTGCCTGGAGTGTACGGGGGTATAGCAATCAGCCCCAGCATTTT

D: -
V: TRBV5-1
J: TRBJ2-7
size: -
CDR3: CASSNPSGSPTYEQYF
DNA: TGCGCCAGCAGCAACCCAAGTGGCAGCCCTACCTACGAGCAGTACTTC

D: -
V: TRBV27
J: TRBJ2-1
size: -
CDR3: CASSFSENEQFF
DNA: TGTGCCAGCAGTTTTTCCGAAAATGAGCAGTTCTTC

D: -
V: TRBV7-9
J: TRBJ1-2
size: -
CDR3: CASSSRTAAYEGYTF
DNA: TGTGCCAGCAGCTCCAGGACAGCCGCGTACGAAGGCTACACCTTC

D: TRBD1
V: TRBV28
J: TRBJ2-7
size: -
CDR3: CASSLPRDRRSSYEQYF
DNA: TGTGCCAGCAGTTTACCCCGGGACAGACGGAGCTCCTACGAGCAGTACTTC

D: -
V: TRBV29-1
J: TRBJ2-7
size: -
CDR3: CSTSEGNSYEQYF
DNA: TGCAGCACCAGCGAGGGGAACTCCTACGAGCAGTACTTC

D: TRBD1
V: TRBV6-5
J: TRBJ2-7
size: -
CDR3: CASRGQGDYEQYF
DNA: TGTGCCAGCAGAGGACAGGGTGACTACGAGCAGTACTTC

D: -
V: TRBV7-6
J: TRBJ2-3
size: once
CDR3: CASSFVRGSTDTQYF
DNA: TGTGCCAGCAGCTTTGTCAGGGGTAGCACAGATACGCAGTATTTT

D: -
V: TRBV4-1
J: TRBJ2-3
size: -
CDR3: CASSQEPSDTQYF
DNA: TGCGCCAGCAGCCAAGAACCTTCAGATACGCAGTATTTT

D: TRBD1
V: TRBV29-1
J: TRBJ2-3
size: -
CDR3: CSVDPSGQGCPDTQYF
DNA: TGCAGCGTTGACCCATCGGGACAGGGGTGCCCAGATACGCAGTATTTT

D: -
V: TRBV7-8
J: TRBJ1-1
size: -
CDR3: CASSLAVTGVTEAFF
DNA: TGTGCCAGCAGCTTAGCGGTCACGGGGGTCACTGAAGCTTTCTTT

D: -
V: TRBV4-1
J: TRBJ2-1
size: -
CDR3: CAGSLGGIGPSRNEQFF
DNA: TGCGCGGGCAGCCTCGGTGGGATCGGTCCTTCGAGAAATGAGCAGTTCTTC

D: TRBD1
V: TRBV15
J: TRBJ2-7
size: -
CDR3: CATSGSRTGGYEQYF
DNA: TGTGCCACCAGCGGGTCCCGGACAGGGGGCTACGAGCAGTACTTC

D: -
V: TRBV6-5
J: TRBJ2-7
size: -
CDR3: CASGGGAYEQYF
DNA: TGTGCCAGCGGAGGAGGAGCCTACGAGCAGTACTTC

D: TRBD1
V: TRBV7-9
J: TRBJ2-7
size: -
CDR3: CASRGTGYGEQYF
DNA: TGTGCCAGCAGGGGGACAGGCTATGGCGAGCAGTACTTC

D: TRBD1
V: TRBV7-9
J: TRBJ2-2
size: -
CDR3: CASSLGQGAPGELFF
DNA: TGTGCCAGCAGTCTGGGACAGGGGGCCCCCGGGGAGCTGTTTTTT

D: TRBD1
V: TRBV9
J: TRBJ1-4
size: -
CDR3: CASSAPTGANEKLFF
DNA: TGTGCCAGCAGCGCCCCGACAGGGGCAAATGAAAAACTGTTTTTT

D: -
V: TRBV9
J: TRBJ2-7
size: -
CDR3: CASIIYEQYF
DNA: TGTGCCAGCATCATCTACGAGCAGTACTTC

D: -
V: TRBV6-5
J: TRBJ2-7
size: -
CDR3: CASRTGTPGNEQYF
DNA: TGTGCCAGCAGAACCGGGACGCCGGGCAACGAGCAGTACTTC

D: TRBD2
V: TRBV9
J: TRBJ2-1
size: -
CDR3: CASSPRTSYEQFF
DNA: TGTGCCAGCAGCCCAAGGACTAGTTATGAGCAGTTCTTC

D: -
V: TRBV25-1
J: TRBJ2-2
size: -
CDR3: CASSEFSSQEELFF
DNA: TGTGCCAGCAGTGAATTCTCCTCCCAGGAGGAGCTGTTTTTT

D: TRBD2
V: TRBV11-2
J: TRBJ2-2
size: -
CDR3: CASRIWGGRITGELFF
DNA: TGTGCCAGCAGGATATGGGGCGGGAGAATTACCGGGGAGCTGTTTTTT

D: -
V: TRBV27
J: TRBJ2-2
size: -
CDR3: CASSFTGGELFF
DNA: TGTGCCAGCAGCTTTACCGGCGGGGAGCTGTTTTTT

D: TRBD1
V: TRBV9
J: TRBJ1-1
size: -
CDR3: CASSLQQGARRTEAFF
DNA: TGTGCCAGCAGCTTACAGCAGGGGGCGCGGAGAACTGAAGCTTTCTTT

D: TRBD1
V: TRBV6-5
J: TRBJ2-2
size: -
CDR3: CASSFTGGTGELFF
DNA: TGTGCCAGCAGTTTCACAGGGGGCACCGGGGAGCTGTTTTTT

D: TRBD1
V: TRBV9
J: TRBJ2-7
size: -
CDR3: CASTSGTASYEQYF
DNA: TGTGCCAGCACCTCCGGGACAGCCTCCTACGAGCAGTACTTC

D: -
V: TRBV27
J: TRBJ2-3
size: -
CDR3: CASSPDYSTDTQYF
DNA: TGTGCCAGCAGCCCGGACTACAGCACAGATACGCAGTATTTT

D: TRBD2
V: TRBV9
J: TRBJ2-1
size: -
CDR3: CASSTSGAPYNEQFF
DNA: TGTGCCAGCAGCACGAGCGGGGCCCCTTACAATGAGCAGTTCTTC